This paragraph covers one TCR beta chain sequence. Germline loops: CDR1 MDHEN, CDR2 SYDVKM. The V end lost 2 bases, the J end lost 8 bases, and 15 bases lay between the germline ends. This CDR3 has 14 residues. Methods used by the authors: Estimates of nucleated cell counts were drawn from the amplification of reference gene primers. TCRdb keeps only in-frame clones here, not all; method: immunoSEQ multiplex PCR. The DNA gave D and trimming, while V, J and clone size come from that table. The repertoire has around 68,000 clones, under 95% of them found once; the top ten carry roughly 1.7%. This record comes from a study of blood T cell repertoires in COVID-19. Study at large: Samples taken during acute and convalescent COVID-19 were collected in the United States, Italy and Spain. From T cells, B-cell-depleted T cells, or PBMCs came the material, which was cDNA or gDNA.

The genes are TRBV28 and TRBJ1-2, with a tentative D call TRBD1 (6 bases). This TCR was recovered from a human donor in a cohort sampled during active COVID-19. The source material was peripheral blood. The CDR3 protein is CASSLGSGVGGYTF. As DNA, the CDR3 is TGTGCCAGCAGTTTAGGGTCAGGGGTTGGAGGCTACACCTTC.